The clone carrying this T cell receptor (beta chain) turned up a few times. Its specificity is unknown. This CDR3 comprises 16 residues. CDR1 is SGHDT, CDR2 YYEEEE, per germline. The V and J ends lost 2 bases and 0 bases respectively, with 12 bases between them. The sample originates from a study of regulatory and conventional T cells in RAG deficiency. Study outcomes and limitations: Omenn patients showed >85% Treg-Tconv overlap and shorter CDR3 lengths.

Conventional CD4+ T cells were sorted from blood as CD25-low CD127-high cells. The repertoire was sequenced with immunoSEQ multiplex PCR; TCRdb's copy has only in-frame clones and lacks some. Of tens of thousands of clones listed, approximately 96% were seen once; the top ten hold roughly 1.3%. This sample was shared with a second study, whose subject was regulatory T cells. That publication notes: Primers: 52 TRBV forward and 13 TRBJ reverse.

The gene calls are TRBV5-6 and TRBJ1-3; a possible D gene is TRBD1 (5 bases). This TCR derives from a human donor in good health. The source material was CD25- CD4+ T cells sorted from blood. The CDR3 reads CASSFDPTASGNTIYF. DNA of the CDR3: TGTGCCAGCAGCTTTGATCCGACAGCCTCTGGAAACACCATATATTTT.